The next 20 T cell receptor beta chains were all read from a single sample in a study of cytomegalovirus exposure and HLA in healthy donors. The PCR used 60 Vbeta and 13 Jbeta primers. Here immunoSEQ multiplex PCR was the method, and the copy in TCRdb shows in-frame clones only, minus some. The sample yields some 140,000 clones, about three quarters seen once. Sequencing was done on a sample of PBMCs. The receptors were sampled from a woman aged 40 to 50 in good health and CMV-seronegative.

This CDR3 is CASSLVLTGEGFNSPLHF. CDR3 DNA sequence: TGCGCCAGCAGCTTGGTGCTTACAGGTGAAGGGTTTAATTCACCCCTCCACTTT. The chain links TRBV5-1 to TRBJ1-6; possible D gene TRBD1, 5 bases. CDR3 length: 18 amino acids. The V and J ends lost 0 bases and 6 bases respectively, with 19 bases between them. CDR1 and CDR2 (germline): SGHRS, YFSETQ.

The genes are TRBV18 and TRBJ1-1; TRBD1 matches at 7 bases. The ends lost 5 bases at V and 3 bases at J; junction bases unmatched: 15. This CDR3 has 17 amino acids. Per germline, CDR1 KGHSH and CDR2 LQKENI. Here the CDR3 reads CASSSRVIGGADTEAFF. The CDR3 coding sequence is TGTGCCAGCTCATCACGGGTGATAGGGGGCGCGGACACTGAAGCTTTCTTT.

The chain couples TRBV5-1 to TRBJ2-2; TRBD1 might be the D (6 bases). Trimming left V 4 bases short and J 5 bases short, with 15 bases between. This CDR3 is 15 amino acids long. Looked up from germline, CDR1 is SGHRS and CDR2 is YFSETQ. The CDR3 DNA reads as TGCGCCAGCAGCCAACAGGGTAGTGATACCGGGGAGCTGTTTTTT. It specifies CASSQQGSDTGELFF. The full variable domain, its missing parts supplied by reference TRBV5-1 and TRBJ2-2, is KAGVTQTPRYLIKTRGQQVTLSCSPISGHRSVSWYQQTPGQGLQFLFEYFSETQRNKGNFPGRFSGRQFSNSRSEMNVSTLELGDSALYLCASSQQGSDTGELFFGEGSRLTVL.

This chain connects TRBV7-8 to TRBJ1-2; D not resolved. The CDR3 runs 22 residues. V gave up 2 bases and J gave up 4 bases, with 35 bases separating them. The V gene's germline CDR1 is SGHVS and CDR2 FQNEAQ. CDR3 sequence reads: CASSLYSRSIPGVRVILYGYTF. The CDR3 bases are TGTGCCAGCAGCTTATACTCCCGGAGTATACCGGGAGTACGGGTAATTCTCTATGGCTACACCTTC.

The chain joins TRBV19 to TRBJ1-1; D is unclear. Trimming pared 7 bases from V and 6 bases from J, leaving 21 bases between. The CDR3 consists of 15 residues. Germline V gives CDR1 LNHDA, CDR2 SQIVND (reference sequence). This CDR3 reads CASNDYAEETAEAFF. CDR3 in DNA: TGTGCCAGTAATGATTATGCGGAAGAAACTGCTGAAGCTTTCTTT.

The V and J genes are TRBV6-5 and TRBJ2-2; D is ambiguous. CDR3 length: 14 amino acids. Germline V CDR1 and CDR2: MNHEY, SVGAGI. Trimming took 0 bases from V and 4 from J, leaving 6 bases between them. The CDR3 spells CASSYSTSTGELFF. CDR3 nucleotide sequence: TGTGCCAGCAGTTACTCAACATCCACCGGGGAGCTGTTTTTT.

The chain's CDR3 is CASSSNVRAGGSEQYF. CDR3 DNA sequence: TGTGCCAGCAGCTCAAACGTGAGGGCAGGGGGCAGTGAGCAGTACTTC. The chain combines TRBV5-4 with TRBJ2-7, with TRBD1 matching 8 bases. Unmatched junction bases numbered 15, after V lost 3 bases and J lost 7 bases. The CDR3 consists of 16 residues. CDR1 and CDR2 (germline): SGHNT, YYREEE (reference sequence).

This clone occurred a few times. The genes are TRBV5-4 and TRBJ1-1; 10 nucleotides line up with TRBD1. Per the germline V gene, CDR1 is SGHNT and CDR2 is YYREEE (reference sequence). The CDR3 extends over 17 amino acids. The J segment lost 1 base and the V segment lost 3 bases, leaving 9 bases of the junction unmatched. CDR3 sequence: CASSSYGTGVGNTEAFF. The CDR3 DNA reads as TGTGCCAGCAGCTCTTACGGGACAGGGGTGGGGAACACTGAAGCTTTCTTT.

This clone turned up a few times. The rearrangement links TRBV27 to TRBJ1-1; no reliable D call. From germline, CDR1 is MNHEY and CDR2 SMNVEV (reference sequence). Trimming took off 3 bases at V and 7 bases at J, with 18 bases between the two ends. The CDR3 has 15 amino acids. Written as DNA, the CDR3 is TGTGCCAGCAGTTTGTTTTCCGCCTTGGGGAGTGAAGCTTTCTTT. It encodes CASSLFSALGSEAFF.

This rearrangement joins TRBV19 to TRBJ1-4; a weak D match, TRBD1 (6 bases). Trimming left V 4 bases short and J 4 bases short, with 13 bases between. CDR1 is LNHDA and CDR2 is SQIVND in the germline V gene (reference sequence). The CDR3 spans 15 residues. CDR3 in amino acids: CASSTHGTYNEKLFF. In DNA, the CDR3 is TGTGCCAGTAGTACCCACGGGACATATAATGAAAAACTGTTTTTT.

The chain couples TRBV29-1 to TRBJ1-1; TRBD1 aligns across 7 bases. Germline V gives CDR1 SQVTM, CDR2 ANQGSEA. Trimming removed 5 bases from V and 5 bases from J; junction bases left unmatched: 5. This CDR3 is built from 12 residues. The CDR3 region is CSVIGGHTEAFF. CDR3 bases: TGCAGCGTTATAGGGGGCCATACTGAAGCTTTCTTT.

The V and J genes are TRBV7-2 and TRBJ1-6; TRBD1 agrees at 7 bases. The ends lost 7 bases at V and 7 bases at J; junction bases unmatched: 7. The CDR3 has 14 amino acids. From germline, CDR1 is SGHTA and CDR2 FQGNSA. CDR3 residues: CASTRDSRNSPLHF. The DNA for the CDR3 is TGTGCCAGCACCAGGGACAGTAGGAATTCACCCCTCCACTTT.

V usage is TRBV15 and J usage is TRBJ1-2; maybe TRBD1 (5 bases). Per the germline V gene, CDR1 is LNHNV and CDR2 is YYDKDF (reference sequence). This CDR3 has 16 amino acids. Trimming removed 0 bases from V and 7 bases from J, with 18 bases in between. The CDR3 region is CATSRDMGEVRGGYTF. The DNA of the CDR3 is TGTGCCACCAGCAGAGATATGGGGGAGGTTCGGGGTGGCTACACCTTC.

With regard to this clone: Other nucleotide sequences from this sample produce the same CDR3. The chain carries TRBV5-1 and TRBJ1-6; D gene uncertain. The CDR3 is 14 amino acids. CDR1 is SGHRS and CDR2 is YFSETQ in the germline V gene. V lost 0 bases to trimming and J lost 6 bases, with 7 bases between them. CDR3 region: CASSLDSINSPLHF. The CDR3 coding sequence is TGCGCCAGCAGCTTGGACAGTATTAATTCACCCCTCCACTTT.

This clone showed up just a few times. The J gene is TRBJ2-2, the V gene TRBV27, with 10 bases lining up with TRBD2. This CDR3 contains 14 residues. CDR1 is MNHEY, CDR2 SMNVEV, per germline (reference sequence). Trimming removed 4 bases from V and 6 bases from J; junction bases left unmatched: 2. The CDR3 is CASSSGLAAGELFF. Written as DNA, the CDR3 is TGTGCCAGCAGTTCCGGACTAGCGGCCGGGGAGCTGTTTTTT.

A single count supports this clone. The CDR3 loop reads CASSQSIATGVVDGYTF. DNA for the CDR3: TGCGCCAGCAGCCAAAGTATCGCGACAGGGGTTGTCGATGGCTACACCTTC. V is TRBV4-1 and J is TRBJ1-2; TRBD1 agrees at 8 bases. The CDR3 length is 17 residues. Trimming removed 2 bases from V and 6 bases from J; junction bases left unmatched: 14. CDR1 and CDR2 (germline): MGHRA, YSYEKL.

The chain links TRBV7-2 to TRBJ1-3, with D possibly being TRBD1 (6 bases). The germline V and J ends were trimmed by 8 bases and 6 bases, with 14 bases remaining between them. Germline V gives CDR1 SGHTA, CDR2 FQGNSA. The CDR3 length is 13 residues. The chain's CDR3 is CASQDSWENTIYF. The CDR3 DNA sequence: TGTGCCAGCCAGGACAGCTGGGAAAACACCATATATTTT.

This clone occurred once. The V and J genes are TRBV19 and TRBJ1-4; perhaps TRBD1 as D (6 bases). Trimming stripped 8 bases from V and 4 bases from J, with 8 bases between. CDR1 is LNHDA, CDR2 SQIVND, per germline (reference sequence). This CDR3 spans 12 amino acids. CDR3 nucleotide sequence: TGTGCCAGTGGACAGCTTAATGAAAAACTGTTTTTT. This gives the protein CASGQLNEKLFF.

The chain is built from TRBV28 and TRBJ1-1; 7 bases map to TRBD1. The CDR3 runs 17 residues. The J segment lost 4 bases and the V segment lost 3 bases, leaving 14 bases of the junction unmatched. Germline CDR1 is MDHEN and CDR2 is SYDVKM. The chain's CDR3 is CASSFPLTGVRGTEAFF. CDR3 nucleotides: TGTGCCAGCAGTTTTCCGTTAACAGGGGTACGGGGCACTGAAGCTTTCTTT.

The rearrangement uses TRBV10-3 and TRBJ1-1; D call uncertain. Per the germline V gene, CDR1 is ENHRY and CDR2 is SYGVKD. The CDR3 spans 11 residues. Trimming removed 6 bases from V and 7 bases from J, with 9 bases in between. The CDR3, as DNA: TGTGCCATCAGGGAGGGCAGTGAAGCTTTCTTT. Amino acids: CAIREGSEAFF.